The next 16 T cell receptor beta chains were all read from a single sample in a study of cytomegalovirus exposure and HLA in healthy donors. The study ran its PCR with 60 Vbeta and 13 Jbeta primers. Using immunoSEQ multiplex PCR, the repertoire was profiled, and TCRdb retains in-frame clones only, with some absent. The sample records 120,000 or so clones, 80% being singletons. The sample comprised PBMCs. Receptors were obtained from a male donor in good health and CMV-seronegative.

V is TRBV5-1 and J is TRBJ2-1, with 7 bases fitting TRBD1. Germline-derived CDR1 and CDR2 are SGHRS and YFSETQ. The CDR3 runs 14 residues. V dropped 7 bases and J dropped 1; count of bases not matched to a gene: 5. The CDR3 protein is CASHDRVSYNEQFF. The CDR3 DNA reads as TGCGCCAGCCACGACAGGGTATCCTACAATGAGCAGTTCTTC.

The chain combines TRBV6-5 with TRBJ1-5, with D uncertain. The CDR3 extends over 14 amino acids. Germline loops: CDR1 MNHEY, CDR2 SVGAGI. The V and J ends lost 4 bases and 1 base respectively, with 8 bases between them. CDR3 loop: CASSSSQSNQPQHF. For the CDR3, the DNA is TGTGCCAGCAGTTCCTCACAGAGCAATCAGCCCCAGCATTTT.

This clone was recorded once. The V gene is TRBV6-5, the J gene TRBJ2-5; 15 bases fit TRBD2. The CDR3 contains 16 residues. Trimming removed 0 bases from V and 4 bases from J; junction bases left unmatched: 0. The germline CDR1 and CDR2 sequences are MNHEY and SVGAGI. The CDR3 here is CASSYSGLAGGETQYF. The CDR3 DNA follows: TGTGCCAGCAGTTACTCGGGACTAGCGGGGGGAGAGACCCAGTACTTC.

This sequence joins TRBV5-1 and TRBJ1-1; D is undetermined. The CDR3 contains 16 residues. Trimming removed 4 bases from V and 1 base from J, with 17 bases in between. Looked up from germline, CDR1 is SGHRS and CDR2 is YFSETQ. CDR3 coding DNA: TGCGCCAGCAGCCCGGGATACGGACGCTCGAACACTGAAGCTTTCTTT. As protein: CASSPGYGRSNTEAFF.

The chain is built from TRBV7-9 and TRBJ1-4, with 9 bases identical to TRBD1. CDR1 and CDR2 from the germline V gene are SEHNR and FQNEAQ (reference sequence). The trim removed 5 bases at V and 6 bases at J, leaving 7 bases unmatched. The CDR3 consists of 15 residues. CDR3 amino acids: CASSGLRQGDEKLFF. CDR3 coding DNA: TGTGCCAGCAGCGGCTTACGACAGGGGGATGAAAAACTGTTTTTT.

The V call is TRBV9, the J call TRBJ2-3; the D gene is possibly TRBD2 (5 bases). CDR3 size: 12 residues. V dropped 1 base and J dropped 6 bases, with 6 bases sitting between them. The germline V gene encodes CDR1 SGDLS and CDR2 YYNGEE. The CDR3 region is CASSVSGDTQYF. CDR3 sequence (DNA): TGTGCCAGCAGCGTATCGGGGGATACGCAGTATTTT.

The rearrangement uses TRBV19 and TRBJ2-3, with TRBD2 identical over 8 bases. The CDR3 runs to 13 residues. CDR1 and CDR2 from the germline V gene are LNHDA and SQIVND (reference sequence). V lost 7 bases, J lost 5 bases, and 5 bases stayed unmatched. CDR3 in amino acids: CASTPGGQDTQYF. The CDR3 DNA follows: TGTGCCAGTACACCGGGGGGGCAAGATACGCAGTATTTT.

The rearrangement uses TRBV27 and TRBJ1-3; the D is unclear. From germline, CDR1 is MNHEY and CDR2 SMNVEV (reference sequence). V was cut by 5 bases and J by 0 bases, with 14 bases left in between. CDR3 length: 16 amino acids. CDR3 sequence (DNA): TGTGCCAGCAGTAGAACCACCGGGAGCTCTGGAAACACCATATATTTT. Its translation: CASSRTTGSSGNTIYF.

This sequence joins TRBV2 and TRBJ2-1; 12 bases map to TRBD2. This CDR3 spans 14 amino acids. Losses at the gene ends were 7 bases for V and 7 bases for J; bases not matched to a gene: 5. Germline lookup yields CDR1 SNHLY and CDR2 FYNNEI. DNA of the CDR3: TGTGCCAGCAAGGGGCTAGCGGGAGGGAATGAGCAGTTCTTC. Its translation is CASKGLAGGNEQFF.

The chain uses TRBV29-1 and TRBJ1-4; TRBD1 agrees at 7 bases. The CDR3 loop spans 12 amino acids. The V gene's germline CDR1 is SQVTM and CDR2 ANQGSEA. The V segment lost 6 bases and the J segment 6 bases; nucleotides outside the gene matches: 4. CDR3 amino acids: CSVRGGDEKLFF. In DNA form, the CDR3 reads TGCAGCGTACGAGGGGGCGATGAAAAACTGTTTTTT.

This chain links TRBV19 with TRBJ1-1, with TRBD1 matching 9 bases. This CDR3 is 16 amino acids long. V shed 4 bases and J 4 bases; nucleotides not matched to a gene: 10. Germline V gene data show CDR1 as LNHDA and CDR2 as SQIVND (reference sequence). In nucleotides, the CDR3 is TGTGCCAGTAGTACAATGACAGGGGGAGGAATCACTGAAGCTTTCTTT. Protein: CASSTMTGGGITEAFF.

The V and J genes are TRBV10-1 and TRBJ2-5, with 7 bases that match TRBD1. Gene TRBJ2-7 matches the end of the DNA better, so the J call may be wrong. This CDR3 region has 13 residues. CDR1 and CDR2 from the germline V gene are WNHNN and SYGVQD (reference sequence). This CDR3 reads CASSRGSTYEQYF. The DNA for the CDR3 is TGCGCCAGCAGCAGGGGGTCGACCTACGAGCAGTACTTC.

The J gene is TRBJ1-1, the V gene TRBV28; 7 bases align to TRBD1. J was trimmed by 11 bases and V by 3 bases; bases with no gene match: 3. This CDR3 has 11 amino acids. CDR1 is MDHEN and CDR2 is SYDVKM in the germline V gene. CDR3 sequence reads: CASSFTGEAFF. In DNA, the CDR3 is TGTGCCAGCAGTTTTACAGGGGAGGCTTTCTTT. Supplemented by reference TRBV28 and TRBJ1-1, the full variable domain reads DVKVTQSSRYLVKRTGEKVFLECVQDMDHENMFWYRQDPGLGLRLIYFSYDVKMKEKGDIPEGYSVSREKKERFSLILESASTNQTSMYLCASSFTGEAFFGQGTRLTVV.

The chain joins TRBV19 to TRBJ1-1, with 9 bases that match TRBD1. V shed 7 bases, J shed 0 bases, and the junction held 12 bases outside the gene matches. The germline gives CDR1 LNHDA, CDR2 SQIVND (reference sequence). CDR3 length: 17 amino acids. CDR3 nucleotide sequence: TGTGCCAGTATCAAAGGGACAGGGACGAACCTGAACACTGAAGCTTTCTTT. Protein: CASIKGTGTNLNTEAFF.

This clone was seen once. The V call is TRBV29-1, the J call TRBJ1-1; 7 positions match TRBD1. V lost 6 bases, J lost 0 bases, and 7 bases stayed unmatched. The CDR3 runs 14 residues. Germline loops: CDR1 SQVTM, CDR2 ANQGSEA. The chain's CDR3 is CSVHVTGLNTEAFF. In DNA form, the CDR3 reads TGCAGCGTCCATGTGACAGGGCTGAACACTGAAGCTTTCTTT.

This sequence joins TRBV11-2 and TRBJ2-3, with 7 bases identical to TRBD1. There are 17 residues in the CDR3. V was clipped by 4 bases and J by 2 bases; unmatched bases: 12. CDR1 and CDR2 (germline): SGHAT, FQNNGV. CDR3 in amino acids: CASSSTGDPLFTDTQYF. For the CDR3, the DNA is TGTGCCAGCAGCTCTACAGGGGATCCCTTATTCACAGATACGCAGTATTTT. The whole variable domain, filled in from reference TRBV11-2 and TRBJ2-3, reads EAGVAQSPRYKIIEKRQSVAFWCNPISGHATLYWYQQILGQGPKLLIQFQNNGVVDDSQLPKDRFSAERLKGVDSTLKIQPAKLEDSAVYLCASSSTGDPLFTDTQYFGPGTRLTVL.